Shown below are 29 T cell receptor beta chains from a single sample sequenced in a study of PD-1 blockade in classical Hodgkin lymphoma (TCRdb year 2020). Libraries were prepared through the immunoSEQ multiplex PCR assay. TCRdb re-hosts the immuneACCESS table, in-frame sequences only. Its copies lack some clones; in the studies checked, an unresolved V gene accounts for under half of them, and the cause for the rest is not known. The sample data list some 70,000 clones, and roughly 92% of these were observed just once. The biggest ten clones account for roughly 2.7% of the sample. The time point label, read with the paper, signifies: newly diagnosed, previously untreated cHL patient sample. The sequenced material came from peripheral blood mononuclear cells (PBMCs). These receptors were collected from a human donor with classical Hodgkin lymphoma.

CDR3 DNA sequence: TGTGCCAGCTCACCACAGGGAGAATCCCTTTTAGGCAATCAGCCCCAGCATTTT. This gives the protein CASSPQGESLLGNQPQHF. This chain uses TRBV18 with TRBJ1-5; unclear D gene. The germline gives CDR1 KGHSH, CDR2 LQKENI. Trimming took off 1 base at V and 2 bases at J, with 18 bases between the two ends. This CDR3 spans 18 amino acids.

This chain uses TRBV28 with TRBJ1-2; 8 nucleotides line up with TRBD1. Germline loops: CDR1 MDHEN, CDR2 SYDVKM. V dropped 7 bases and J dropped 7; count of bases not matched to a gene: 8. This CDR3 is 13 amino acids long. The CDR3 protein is CASIGRGLSGYTF. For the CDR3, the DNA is TGTGCCAGCATCGGCAGGGGGCTTTCTGGCTACACCTTC.

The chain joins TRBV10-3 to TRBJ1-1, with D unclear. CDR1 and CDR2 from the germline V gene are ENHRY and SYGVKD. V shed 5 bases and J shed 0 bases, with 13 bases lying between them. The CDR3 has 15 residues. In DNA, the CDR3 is TGTGCCATCAGTCCCTCCCTCTCCATGAACACTGAAGCTTTCTTT. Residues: CAISPSLSMNTEAFF.

CDR3 coding DNA: TGCGCCAGCAGCACTCAACCGACAGGGACTAATGAAAAACTGTTTTTT. Translated: CASSTQPTGTNEKLFF. The chain carries TRBV5-1 and TRBJ1-4; 7 nucleotides agree with TRBD1. Trimming cost V 4 bases and J 2 bases; bases outside gene matches: 8. The germline CDR1 and CDR2 sequences are SGHRS and YFSETQ. This CDR3 has 16 residues.

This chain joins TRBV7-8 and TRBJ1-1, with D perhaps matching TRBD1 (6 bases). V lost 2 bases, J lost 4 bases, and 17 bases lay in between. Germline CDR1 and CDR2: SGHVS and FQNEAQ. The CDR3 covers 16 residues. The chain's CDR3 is CASSLLLGAGGTEAFF. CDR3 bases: TGTGCCAGCAGCTTACTGTTGGGGGCTGGTGGCACTGAAGCTTTCTTT.

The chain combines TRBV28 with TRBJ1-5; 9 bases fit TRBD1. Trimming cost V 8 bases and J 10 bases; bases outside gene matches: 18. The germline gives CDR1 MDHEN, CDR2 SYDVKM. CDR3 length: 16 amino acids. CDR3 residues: CASGPTTGTGIFPQHF. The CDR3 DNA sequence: TGTGCCAGCGGGCCGACCACCGGGACAGGGATTTTTCCCCAGCATTTT.

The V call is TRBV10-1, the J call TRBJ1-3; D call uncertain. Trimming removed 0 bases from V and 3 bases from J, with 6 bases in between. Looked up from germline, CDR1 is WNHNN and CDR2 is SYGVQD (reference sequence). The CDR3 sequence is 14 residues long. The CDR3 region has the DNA TGCGCCAGCAGTGAGTCGGGGATTGGAAACACCATATATTTT. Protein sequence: CASSESGIGNTIYF.

The CDR3 spells CASSEGTGNTEAFF. In DNA, the CDR3 is TGTGCCAGCAGCGAGGGGACGGGGAACACTGAAGCTTTCTTT. The chain couples TRBV7-9 to TRBJ1-1; TRBD1 is a possible D gene (5 bases). This CDR3 is 14 amino acids long. The ends were cut back, 5 bases at V and 1 base at J, with 11 bases in the middle. Germline-derived CDR1 and CDR2 are SEHNR and FQNEAQ (reference sequence). The full variable domain, with the rest looked up from reference TRBV7-9 and TRBJ1-1, is DTGVSQNPRHKITKRGQNVTFRCDPISEHNRLYWYRQTLGQGPEFLTYFQNEAQLEKSRLLSDRFSAERPKGSFSTLEIQRTEQGDSAMYLCASSEGTGNTEAFFGQGTRLTVV.

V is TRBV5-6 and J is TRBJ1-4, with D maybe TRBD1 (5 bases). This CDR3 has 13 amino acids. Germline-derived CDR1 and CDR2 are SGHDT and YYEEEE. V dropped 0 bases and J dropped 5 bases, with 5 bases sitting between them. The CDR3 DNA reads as TGTGCCAGCAGCTTGGCAGGGAATGAAAAACTGTTTTTT. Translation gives CASSLAGNEKLFF.

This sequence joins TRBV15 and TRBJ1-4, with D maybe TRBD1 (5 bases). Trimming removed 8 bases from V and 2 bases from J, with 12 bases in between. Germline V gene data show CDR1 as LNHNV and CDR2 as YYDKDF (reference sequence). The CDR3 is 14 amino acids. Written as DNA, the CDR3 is TGTGCCACCCGCCGAGGGGCGACTAATGAAAAACTGTTTTTT. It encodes CATRRGATNEKLFF. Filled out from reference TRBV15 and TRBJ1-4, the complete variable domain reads DAMVIQNPRYQVTQFGKPVTLSCSQTLNHNVMYWYQQKSSQAPKLLFHYYDKDFNNEADTPDNFQSRRPNTSFCFLDIRSPGLGDTAMYLCATRRGATNEKLFFGSGTQLSVL.

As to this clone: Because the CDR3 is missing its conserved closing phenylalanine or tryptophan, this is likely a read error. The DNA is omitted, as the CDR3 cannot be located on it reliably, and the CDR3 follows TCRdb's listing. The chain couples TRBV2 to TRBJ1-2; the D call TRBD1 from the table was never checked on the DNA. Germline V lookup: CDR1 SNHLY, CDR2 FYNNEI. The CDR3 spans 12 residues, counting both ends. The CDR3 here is CASTEGVRTKIP.

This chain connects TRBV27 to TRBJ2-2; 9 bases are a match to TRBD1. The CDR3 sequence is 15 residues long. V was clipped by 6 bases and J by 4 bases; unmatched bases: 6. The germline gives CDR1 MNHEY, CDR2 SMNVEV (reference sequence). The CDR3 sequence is CASSDPGQGTGELFF. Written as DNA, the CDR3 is TGTGCCAGCAGCGATCCGGGACAGGGCACCGGGGAGCTGTTTTTT.

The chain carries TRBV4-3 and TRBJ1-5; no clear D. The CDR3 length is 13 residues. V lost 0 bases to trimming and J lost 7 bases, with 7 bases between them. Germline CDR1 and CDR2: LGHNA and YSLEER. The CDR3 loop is CASSQELRQPQHF. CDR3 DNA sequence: TGCGCCAGCAGCCAAGAATTAAGACAGCCCCAGCATTTT.

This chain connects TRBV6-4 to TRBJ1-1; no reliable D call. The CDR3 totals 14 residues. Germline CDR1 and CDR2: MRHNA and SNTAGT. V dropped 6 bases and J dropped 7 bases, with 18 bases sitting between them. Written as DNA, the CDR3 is TGTGCCAGCAGAGTAGATGCAGGACGGTATGAAGCTTTCTTT. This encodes CASRVDAGRYEAFF.

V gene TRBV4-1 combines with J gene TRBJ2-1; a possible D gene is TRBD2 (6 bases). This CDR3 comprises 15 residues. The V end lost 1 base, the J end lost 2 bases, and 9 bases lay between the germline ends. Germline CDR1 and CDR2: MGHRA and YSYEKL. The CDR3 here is CASSQGRGTYNEQFF. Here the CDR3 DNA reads TGCGCCAGCAGCCAAGGTCGGGGGACCTACAATGAGCAGTTCTTC.

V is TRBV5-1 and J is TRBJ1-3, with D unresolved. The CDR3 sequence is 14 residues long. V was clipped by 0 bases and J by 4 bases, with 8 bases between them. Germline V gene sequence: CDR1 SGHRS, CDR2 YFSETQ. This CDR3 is CASSLDPAGNTIYF. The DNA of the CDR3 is TGCGCCAGCAGCTTGGATCCAGCCGGAAACACCATATATTTT.

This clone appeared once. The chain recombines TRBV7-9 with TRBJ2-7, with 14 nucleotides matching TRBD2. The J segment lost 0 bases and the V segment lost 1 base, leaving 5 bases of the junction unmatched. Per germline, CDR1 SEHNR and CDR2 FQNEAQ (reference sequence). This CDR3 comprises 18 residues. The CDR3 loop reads CASSLDRGLAGVSYEQYF. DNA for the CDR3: TGTGCCAGCAGCTTAGATAGGGGACTAGCGGGAGTCTCCTACGAGCAGTACTTC.

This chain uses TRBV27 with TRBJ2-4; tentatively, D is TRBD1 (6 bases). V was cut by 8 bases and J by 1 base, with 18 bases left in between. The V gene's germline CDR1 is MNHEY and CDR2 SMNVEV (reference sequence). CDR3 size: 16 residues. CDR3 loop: CASGPGENMAKNIQYF. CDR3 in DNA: TGTGCCAGCGGGCCAGGGGAGAATATGGCCAAAAACATTCAGTACTTC.

CDR3 sequence reads: CSVYIGGAMHKETRYGYTF. The CDR3 DNA reads as TGCAGCGTTTATATAGGGGGGGCCATGCATAAAGAAACGAGGTATGGCTACACCTTC. The chain has TRBV29-1 and TRBJ1-2; D may be TRBD1 (6 bases). The CDR3 contains 19 residues. Per germline, CDR1 SQVTM and CDR2 ANQGSEA. The V end lost 5 bases, the J end lost 5 bases, and 33 bases lay between the germline ends.

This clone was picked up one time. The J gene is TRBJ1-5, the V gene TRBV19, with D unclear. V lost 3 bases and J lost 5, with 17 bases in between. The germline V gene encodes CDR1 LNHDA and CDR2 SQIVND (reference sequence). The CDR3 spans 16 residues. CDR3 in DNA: TGTGCCAGTAGTATCCTCGACTGGGGTCAGGATCAGCCCCAGCATTTT. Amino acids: CASSILDWGQDQPQHF.

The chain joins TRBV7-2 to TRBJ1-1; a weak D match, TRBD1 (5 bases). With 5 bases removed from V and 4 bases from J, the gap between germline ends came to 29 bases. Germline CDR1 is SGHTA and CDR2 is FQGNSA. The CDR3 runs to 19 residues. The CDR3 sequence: CASSPLKGNVGVRGTEAFF. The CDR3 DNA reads TGTGCCAGCAGCCCACTTAAGGGGAACGTTGGGGTAAGGGGCACTGAAGCTTTCTTT.

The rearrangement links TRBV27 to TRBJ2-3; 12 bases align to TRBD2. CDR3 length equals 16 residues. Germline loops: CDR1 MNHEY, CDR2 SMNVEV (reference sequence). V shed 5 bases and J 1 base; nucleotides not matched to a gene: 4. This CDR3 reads CASSQGTSGRTDTQYF. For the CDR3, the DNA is TGTGCCAGCAGTCAGGGGACTAGCGGGCGCACAGATACGCAGTATTTT.

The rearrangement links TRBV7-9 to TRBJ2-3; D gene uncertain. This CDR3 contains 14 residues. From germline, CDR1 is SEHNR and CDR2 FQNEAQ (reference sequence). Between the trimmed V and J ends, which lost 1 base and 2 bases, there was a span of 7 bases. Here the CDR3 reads CASSLVRDTDTQYF. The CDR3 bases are TGTGCCAGCAGCTTAGTCAGAGACACAGATACGCAGTATTTT.

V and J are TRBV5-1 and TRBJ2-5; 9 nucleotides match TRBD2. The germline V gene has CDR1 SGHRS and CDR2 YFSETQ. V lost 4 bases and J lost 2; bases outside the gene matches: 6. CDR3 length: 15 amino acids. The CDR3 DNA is TGCGCCAGCAGCACCACTAGCGGGTCACAAGAGACCCAGTACTTC. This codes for CASSTTSGSQETQYF.

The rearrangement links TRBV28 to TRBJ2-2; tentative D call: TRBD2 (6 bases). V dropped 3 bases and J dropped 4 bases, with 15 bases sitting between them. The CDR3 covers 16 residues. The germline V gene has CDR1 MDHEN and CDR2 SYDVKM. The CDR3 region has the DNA TGTGCCAGCAGTTTTCCCGGAGGGTGGGCCACCGGGGAGCTGTTTTTT. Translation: CASSFPGGWATGELFF.

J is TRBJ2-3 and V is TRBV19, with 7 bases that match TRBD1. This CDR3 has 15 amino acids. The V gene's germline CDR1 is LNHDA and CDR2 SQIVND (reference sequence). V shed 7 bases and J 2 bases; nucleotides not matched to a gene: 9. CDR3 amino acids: CASTSDRVHTDTQYF. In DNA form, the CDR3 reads TGTGCCAGTACCTCAGACAGGGTCCACACAGATACGCAGTATTTT.

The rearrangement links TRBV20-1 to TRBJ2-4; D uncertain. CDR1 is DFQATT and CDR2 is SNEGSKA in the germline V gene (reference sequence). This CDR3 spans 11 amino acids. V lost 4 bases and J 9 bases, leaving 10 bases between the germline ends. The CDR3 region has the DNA TGCAGTGCTATGACCAAGAGCATTCAGTACTTC. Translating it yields CSAMTKSIQYF.

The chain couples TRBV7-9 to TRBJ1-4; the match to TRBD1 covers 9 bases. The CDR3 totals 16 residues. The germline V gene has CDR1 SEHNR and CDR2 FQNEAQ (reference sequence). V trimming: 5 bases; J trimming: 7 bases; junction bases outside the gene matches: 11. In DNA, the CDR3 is TGTGCCAGCAGCCCTGATGGTGACAGGGGGAGTGAAAAACTGTTTTTT. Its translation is CASSPDGDRGSEKLFF.

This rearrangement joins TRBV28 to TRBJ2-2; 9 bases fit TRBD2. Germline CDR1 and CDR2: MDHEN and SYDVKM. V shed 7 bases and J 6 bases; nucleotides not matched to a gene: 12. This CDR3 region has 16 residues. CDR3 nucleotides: TGTGCCAGCACCGCAAACCCCGGCGGGAGGGCCGGGGAGCTGTTTTTT. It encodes CASTANPGGRAGELFF.